What follows describes a single TCR beta chain. Its target is not known. The sample carries other DNA sequences with the same CDR3. Trimming shortened V by 6 bases and J by 5 bases, and 7 bases separated the two germline ends. The CDR3 extends over 11 amino acids. Germline loops: CDR1 SNHLY, CDR2 FYNNEI. Profiling relied on immunoSEQ multiplex PCR, and the TCRdb table lists in-frame clones only, not all of them. The sample yields 2 million to 2.5 million clones, about 92% seen once. This sample is part of a study of shared clonotypes between healthy human individuals. Study-wide findings and caveats: Clonotype sharing across donors was expected to vary with sequencing depth.

The sequenced sample was naive CD4+ T cells from PBMCs. The subset is: CD45RA+ positively selected. This sequence originates from a man between 18 and 35 years old in good health. Some clones in this sample may be carry-over from other donors' samples. This chain connects TRBV2 to TRBJ2-5; D uncertain. CDR3 bases: TGTGCCAGCAGCGAGACTGAGACCCAGTACTTC. Translated: CASSETETQYF.